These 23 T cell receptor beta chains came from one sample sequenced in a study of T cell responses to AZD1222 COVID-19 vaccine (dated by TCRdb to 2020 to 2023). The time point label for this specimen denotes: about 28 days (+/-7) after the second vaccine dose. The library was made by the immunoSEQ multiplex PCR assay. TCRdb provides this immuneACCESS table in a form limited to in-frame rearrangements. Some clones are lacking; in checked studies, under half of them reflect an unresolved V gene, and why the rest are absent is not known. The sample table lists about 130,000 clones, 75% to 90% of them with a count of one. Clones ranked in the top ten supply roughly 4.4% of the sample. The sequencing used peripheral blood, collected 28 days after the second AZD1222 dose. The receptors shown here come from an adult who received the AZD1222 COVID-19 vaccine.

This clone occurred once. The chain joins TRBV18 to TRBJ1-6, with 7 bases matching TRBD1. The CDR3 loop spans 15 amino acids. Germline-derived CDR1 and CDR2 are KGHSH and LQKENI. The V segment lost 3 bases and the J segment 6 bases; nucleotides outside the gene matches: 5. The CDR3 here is CASSPATGSNSPLHF. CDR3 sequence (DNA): TGTGCCAGCTCACCGGCGACAGGGTCTAATTCACCCCTCCACTTT.

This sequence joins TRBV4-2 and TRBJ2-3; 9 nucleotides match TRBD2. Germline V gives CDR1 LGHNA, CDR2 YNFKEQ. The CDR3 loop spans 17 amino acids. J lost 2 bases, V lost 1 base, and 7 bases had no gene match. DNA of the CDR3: TGTGCCAGCAGCCAAGTCCCAGCGGGGGGAGTCACAGATACGCAGTATTTT. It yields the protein CASSQVPAGGVTDTQYF.

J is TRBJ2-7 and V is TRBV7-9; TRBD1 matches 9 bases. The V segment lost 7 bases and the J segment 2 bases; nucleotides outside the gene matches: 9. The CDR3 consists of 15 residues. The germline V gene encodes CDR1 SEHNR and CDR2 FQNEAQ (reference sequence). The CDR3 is CASTPTGQGPYEQYF. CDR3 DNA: TGTGCCAGCACCCCAACGGGACAGGGCCCCTACGAGCAGTACTTC.

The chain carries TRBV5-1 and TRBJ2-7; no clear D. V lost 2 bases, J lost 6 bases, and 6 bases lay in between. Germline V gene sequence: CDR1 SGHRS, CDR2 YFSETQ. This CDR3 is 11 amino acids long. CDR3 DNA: TGCGCCAGCAGCTTCCAGTCCGAGCAGTACTTC. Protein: CASSFQSEQYF. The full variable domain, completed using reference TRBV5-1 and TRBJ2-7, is KAGVTQTPRYLIKTRGQQVTLSCSPISGHRSVSWYQQTPGQGLQFLFEYFSETQRNKGNFPGRFSGRQFSNSRSEMNVSTLELGDSALYLCASSFQSEQYFGPGTRLTVT.

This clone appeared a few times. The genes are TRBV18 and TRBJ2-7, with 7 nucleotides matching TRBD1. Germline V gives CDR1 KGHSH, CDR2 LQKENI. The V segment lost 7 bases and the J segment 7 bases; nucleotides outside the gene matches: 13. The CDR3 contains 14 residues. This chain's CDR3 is CASFSGQSPFEQYF. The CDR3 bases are TGTGCCAGCTTTTCGGGACAGAGTCCTTTTGAGCAGTACTTC.

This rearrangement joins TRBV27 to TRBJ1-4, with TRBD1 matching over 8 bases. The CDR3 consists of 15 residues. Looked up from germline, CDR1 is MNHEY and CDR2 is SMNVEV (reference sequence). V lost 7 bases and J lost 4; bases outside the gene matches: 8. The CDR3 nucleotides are TGTGCCAGCATGGGCCCCAGGGGGCGTAATGAAAAACTGTTTTTT. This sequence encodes CASMGPRGRNEKLFF.

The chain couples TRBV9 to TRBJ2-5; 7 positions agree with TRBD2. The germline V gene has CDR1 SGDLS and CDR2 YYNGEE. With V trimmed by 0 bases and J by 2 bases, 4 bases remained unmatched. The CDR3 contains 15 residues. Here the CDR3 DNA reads TGTGCCAGCAGCGTAGAGCAGGGAGGGCAAGAGACCCAGTACTTC. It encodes CASSVEQGGQETQYF.

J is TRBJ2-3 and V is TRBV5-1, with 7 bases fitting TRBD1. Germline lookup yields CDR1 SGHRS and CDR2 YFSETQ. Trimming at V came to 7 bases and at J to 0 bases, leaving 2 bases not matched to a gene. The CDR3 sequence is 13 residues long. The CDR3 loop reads CASGDRSTDTQYF. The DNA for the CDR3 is TGCGCCAGCGGGGACAGAAGCACAGATACGCAGTATTTT.

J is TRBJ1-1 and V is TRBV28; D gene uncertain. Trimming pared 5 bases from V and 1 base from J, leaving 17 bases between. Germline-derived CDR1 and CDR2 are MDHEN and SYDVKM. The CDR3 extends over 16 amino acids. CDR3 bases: TGTGCCAGCAGTCCCTATCCTACAATGGGGAACACTGAAGCTTTCTTT. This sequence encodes CASSPYPTMGNTEAFF.

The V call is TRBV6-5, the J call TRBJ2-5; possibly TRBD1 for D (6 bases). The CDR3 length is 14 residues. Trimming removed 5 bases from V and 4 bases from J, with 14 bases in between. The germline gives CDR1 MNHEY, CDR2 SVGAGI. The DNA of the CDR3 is TGTGCCAGCAGTCAGGGGAGTTGGGGAGAGACCCAGTACTTC. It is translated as CASSQGSWGETQYF.

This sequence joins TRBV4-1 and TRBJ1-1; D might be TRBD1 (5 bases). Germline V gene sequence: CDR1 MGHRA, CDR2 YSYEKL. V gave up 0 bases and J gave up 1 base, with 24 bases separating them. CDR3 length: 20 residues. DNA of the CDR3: TGCGCCAGCAGCCAAGATCAGGGAGGCCTGAAGTCCCCAACGAACACTGAAGCTTTCTTT. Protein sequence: CASSQDQGGLKSPTNTEAFF.

CDR3 loop: CASSEPDVSVREQYF. As DNA, the CDR3 is TGTGCCAGCAGTGAACCGGATGTCAGTGTCCGCGAGCAGTACTTC. The V call is TRBV6-1, the J call TRBJ2-7; no reliable D call. Trimming stripped 2 bases from V and 6 bases from J, with 17 bases between. In germline, CDR1 is MNHNS, CDR2 SASEGT. This CDR3 spans 15 amino acids.

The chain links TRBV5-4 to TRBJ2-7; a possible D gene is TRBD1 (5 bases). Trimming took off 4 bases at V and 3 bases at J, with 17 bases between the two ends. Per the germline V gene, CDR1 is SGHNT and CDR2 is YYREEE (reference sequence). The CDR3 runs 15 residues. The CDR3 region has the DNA TGTGCCAGCAGCCCGCCGGTCGCAGACAGCTACGAGCAGTACTTC. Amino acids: CASSPPVADSYEQYF. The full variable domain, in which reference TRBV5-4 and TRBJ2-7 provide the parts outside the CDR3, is ETGVTQSPTHLIKTRGQQVTLRCSSQSGHNTVSWYQQALGQGPQFIFQYYREEENGRGNFPPRFSGLQFPNYSSELNVNALELDDSALYLCASSPPVADSYEQYFGPGTRLTVT.

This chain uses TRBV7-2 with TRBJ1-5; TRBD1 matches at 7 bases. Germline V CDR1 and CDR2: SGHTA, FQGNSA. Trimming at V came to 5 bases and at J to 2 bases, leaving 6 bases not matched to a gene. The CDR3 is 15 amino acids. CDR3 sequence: CASSLRQGGNQPQHF. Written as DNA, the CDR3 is TGTGCCAGCAGCCTTCGACAGGGCGGCAATCAGCCCCAGCATTTT. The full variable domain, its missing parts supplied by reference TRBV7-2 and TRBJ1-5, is GAGVSQSPSNKVTEKGKDVELRCDPISGHTALYWYRQSLGQGLEFLIYFQGNSAPDKSGLPSDRFSAERTGGSVSTLTIQRTQQEDSAVYLCASSLRQGGNQPQHFGDGTRLSIL.

CDR3 sequence reads: CASSNDPGQNEKLFF. For the CDR3, the DNA is TGTGCCAGTAGTAACGACCCGGGACAGAATGAAAAACTGTTTTTT. The chain combines TRBV19 with TRBJ1-4; TRBD1 agrees at 7 bases. The trim removed 4 bases at V and 5 bases at J, leaving 7 bases unmatched. The CDR3 consists of 15 residues. Germline V gene data show CDR1 as LNHDA and CDR2 as SQIVND (reference sequence).

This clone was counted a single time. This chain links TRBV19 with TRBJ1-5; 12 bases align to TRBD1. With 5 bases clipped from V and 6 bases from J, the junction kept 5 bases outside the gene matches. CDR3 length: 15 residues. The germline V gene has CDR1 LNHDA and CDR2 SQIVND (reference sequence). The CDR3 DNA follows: TGTGCCAGTAGTGGGACAGGGGGCTGGGGTCAGCCCCAGCATTTT. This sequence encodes CASSGTGGWGQPQHF.

In DNA form, the CDR3 reads TGCGCCAGCAGCCAAGACAGATTTCTCAATCAGCCCCAGCATTTT. Its protein product is CASSQDRFLNQPQHF. This chain joins TRBV4-1 and TRBJ1-5; D unclear. CDR1 is MGHRA and CDR2 is YSYEKL in the germline V gene. V lost 0 bases, J lost 3 bases, and 9 bases lay in between. CDR3 size: 15 residues.

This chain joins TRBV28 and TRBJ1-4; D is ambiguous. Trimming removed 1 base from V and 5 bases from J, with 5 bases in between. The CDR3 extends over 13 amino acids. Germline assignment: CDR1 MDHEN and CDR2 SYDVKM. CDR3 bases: TGTGCCAGCAGTTTATTGGTGAATGAAAAACTGTTTTTT. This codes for CASSLLVNEKLFF.

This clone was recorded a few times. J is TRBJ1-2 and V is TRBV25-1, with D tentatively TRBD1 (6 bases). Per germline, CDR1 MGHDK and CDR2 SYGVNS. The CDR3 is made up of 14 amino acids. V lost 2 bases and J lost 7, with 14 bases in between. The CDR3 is CASSERGGGGGYTF. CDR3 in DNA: TGTGCCAGCAGTGAAAGGGGGGGCGGAGGTGGCTACACCTTC.

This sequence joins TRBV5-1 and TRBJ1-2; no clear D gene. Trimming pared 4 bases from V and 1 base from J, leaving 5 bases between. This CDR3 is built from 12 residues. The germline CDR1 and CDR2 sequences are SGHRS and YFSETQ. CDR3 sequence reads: CASSQDNYGYTF. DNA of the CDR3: TGCGCCAGCAGCCAAGATAACTATGGCTACACCTTC.

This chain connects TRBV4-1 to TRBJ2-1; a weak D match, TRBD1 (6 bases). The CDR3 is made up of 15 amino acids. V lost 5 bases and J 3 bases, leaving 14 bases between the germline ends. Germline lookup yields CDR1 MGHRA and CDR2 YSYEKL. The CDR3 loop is CASSKQGRGYNEQFF. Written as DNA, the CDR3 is TGCGCCAGCAGCAAACAGGGTAGGGGCTACAATGAGCAGTTCTTC.

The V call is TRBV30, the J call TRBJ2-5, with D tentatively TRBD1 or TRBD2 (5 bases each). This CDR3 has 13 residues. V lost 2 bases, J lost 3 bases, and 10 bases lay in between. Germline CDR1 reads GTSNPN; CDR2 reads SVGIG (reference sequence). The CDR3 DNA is TGTGCCTGGAGTCCCGGGACCGAAGAGACCCAGTACTTC. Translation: CAWSPGTEETQYF. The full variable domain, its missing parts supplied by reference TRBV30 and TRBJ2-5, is SQTIHQWPATLVQPVGSPLSLECTVEGTSNPNLYWYRQAAGRGLQLLFYSVGIGQISSEVPQNLSASRPQDRQFILSSKKLLLSDSGFYLCAWSPGTEETQYFGPGTRLLVL.

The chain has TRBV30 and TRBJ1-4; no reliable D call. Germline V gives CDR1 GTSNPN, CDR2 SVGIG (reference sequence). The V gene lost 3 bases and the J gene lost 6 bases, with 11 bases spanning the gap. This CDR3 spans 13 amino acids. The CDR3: CAWSLQYYEKLFF. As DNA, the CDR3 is TGTGCCTGGAGCTTACAGTATTATGAAAAACTGTTTTTT. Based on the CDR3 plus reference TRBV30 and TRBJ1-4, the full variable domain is SQTIHQWPATLVQPVGSPLSLECTVEGTSNPNLYWYRQAAGRGLQLLFYSVGIGQISSEVPQNLSASRPQDRQFILSSKKLLLSDSGFYLCAWSLQYYEKLFFGSGTQLSVL.